The clone carrying this TCR beta chain has at least ten counts. What it binds is unknown. The sample is drawn from a study of breast tumors, draining lymph nodes, adjacent tissues. General study findings and limits: Tumor TCR diversity was below lymph nodes but above nontumor tissue. Compared with basal-like, luminal-like tumors shared significantly more repertoire with nontumor tissue.

Axillary draining lymph nodes of breast cancer patients supplied the node samples. A single record per CDR3 protein comes from TCRdb applying MiXCR to the multiplex PCR reads. Of about 200,000 distinct CDR3 sequences in the sample, 30% to 35% were seen once. V gave up 5 bases and J gave up 5 bases, with 12 bases separating them. There are 14 residues in the CDR3. The V call is TRBV12-3 or TRBV12-4, the J call TRBJ2-2; D not resolved. The source material was axillary lymph node tissue. This TCR derives from a female donor with breast cancer. Some clones in this sample may be carry-over from other donors' samples. This CDR3 is CASSPVGKTGELFF. As DNA, the CDR3 is TGTGCCAGCAGTCCTGTGGGAAAAACCGGGGAGCTGTTTTTT.